The 15 T cell receptor beta chains reported below all come from one sample, sequenced in a study of regulatory T cells in long-lasting Graves disease. The time point: newly diagnosed GD, antithyroid drugs for less than 3 months. PBMCs were the source of the RNA used for TCR sequencing. Building the TCR beta libraries relied on iRepertoire HTBI primers, and CDR3 regions underwent Arm-PCR. TCRdb used MiXCR to reprocess the multiplex PCR reads, holding one entry per CDR3 protein. The repertoire includes roughly 500,000 distinct CDR3 sequences, 14% of them detected once, and about a sixth sits in the top ten. These data also formed part of another study, on T cells in Graves' hyperthyroidism and ophthalmopathy.

The material was peripheral blood mononuclear cells (PBMCs), obtained at new diagnosis, from a patient treated with antithyroid drugs. Receptor source: a woman aged 45-60 years with Graves disease.

This clonotype was detected many times. This chain joins TRBV2 and TRBJ2-4; 9 nucleotides agree with TRBD2. In germline, CDR1 is SNHLY, CDR2 FYNNEI. V was pared by 8 bases and J by 4 bases, with 6 bases of the junction left unmatched. This CDR3 is 14 amino acids long. CDR3 bases: TGTGCCAGCGGAAGGACTAGCGCAAAAAACATTCAGTACTTC. It is translated as CASGRTSAKNIQYF.

This clonotype was counted ten times or more. V gene TRBV12-3 or TRBV12-4 combines with J gene TRBJ2-7; 11 bases match TRBD1. The junction had 12 bases not matched to a gene; V was cut back by 8 bases and J by 6 bases. The CDR3 consists of 15 residues. The CDR3 sequence is CASEYGAGTGGEQYF. The DNA of the CDR3 is TGTGCCAGCGAGTACGGGGCCGGGACAGGGGGCGAGCAGTACTTC.

This clonotype has more than one count but fewer than ten. The chain has TRBV5-5 and TRBJ2-2; D call uncertain. The CDR3 is made up of 16 amino acids. CDR1 and CDR2 from the germline V gene are SGHKS and YYEKEE (reference sequence). The ends were cut back, 5 bases at V and 3 bases at J, with 17 bases in the middle. Written as DNA, the CDR3 is TGTGCCAGCAGTTTCAAGAGCTTCTCAGACACCGGGGAGCTGTTTTTT. Its protein is CASSFKSFSDTGELFF.

The CDR3 loop is CSVERTGANVLTF. The CDR3 bases are TGCAGCGTTGAGAGGACGGGGGCCAACGTCCTGACTTTC. The chain links TRBV29-1 to TRBJ2-6; D not resolved. Germline V gene sequence: CDR1 SQVTM, CDR2 ANQGSEA. V was cut by 3 bases and J by 4 bases, with 7 bases left in between. CDR3 size: 13 residues.

The CDR3 DNA sequence: TGTGCCAGCAAGGAGGTACCCTACAATGAGCAGTTCTTC. Residues: CASKEVPYNEQFF. The chain employs TRBV28 and TRBJ2-1; tentative D call: TRBD2 (5 bases). Germline V lookup: CDR1 MDHEN, CDR2 SYDVKM. CDR3 length: 13 amino acids. The ends were cut back, 7 bases at V and 2 bases at J, with 9 bases in the middle.

The sample holds many counts of this clonotype. V usage is TRBV3-1 and J usage is TRBJ2-5; 7 bases align to TRBD1. V shed 1 base and J 2 bases; nucleotides not matched to a gene: 7. Germline assignment: CDR1 LGHDT and CDR2 YNNKEL (reference sequence). There are 16 residues in the CDR3. The CDR3, as DNA: TGTGCCAGCAGCCAAGGCGCCGGGACAGCGCAAGAGACCCAGTACTTC. Translated: CASSQGAGTAQETQYF.

The chain carries TRBV29-1 and TRBJ1-2, with a possible D match to TRBD1 (6 bases). This CDR3 is 13 amino acids long. CDR1 is SQVTM, CDR2 ANQGSEA, per germline. The ends were cut back, 7 bases at V and 6 bases at J, with 18 bases in the middle. CDR3 DNA: TGCAGCGGGGGGCCGGGGCTGGGCGATGGCTACACCTTC. Translated, it gives CSGGPGLGDGYTF.

The J gene is TRBJ2-1, the V gene TRBV24-1; D ambiguous. The CDR3 consists of 12 residues. Germline V gene data show CDR1 as KGHDR and CDR2 as SFDVKD. The V end was cut by 5 bases, the J end by 8 bases, with 9 bases between. CDR3 nucleotide sequence: TGTGCCACCAGTGGTGTTCGCGATGAGCAGTTCTTC. It is translated as CATSGVRDEQFF.

This clonotype was detected ten times or more. This rearrangement joins TRBV7-3 to TRBJ2-3; D is unclear. The CDR3 runs 14 residues. Trimming cost V 1 base and J 2 bases, with 7 bases left between them. CDR1 SGHTA and CDR2 FQGTGA come from the germline V gene. Here the CDR3 DNA reads TGTGCCAGCAGCTTAAGGGCCGCCACAGATACGCAGTATTTT. This gives the protein CASSLRAATDTQYF. The full variable domain, with the rest looked up from reference TRBV7-3 and TRBJ2-3, is GAGVSQTPSNKVTEKGKYVELRCDPISGHTALYWYRQSLGQGPEFLIYFQGTGAADDSGLPNDRFFAVRPEGSVSTLKIQRTERGDSAVYLCASSLRAATDTQYFGPGTRLTVL.

This clonotype was counted only a few times. This chain links TRBV6-2 or TRBV6-3 with TRBJ1-2; D possibly corresponds to TRBD1 (5 bases). This CDR3 has 14 residues. In germline, CDR1 is MNHEY, CDR2 SVGEGT. Trimming pared 2 bases from V and 4 bases from J, leaving 11 bases between. CDR3 protein: CASSYVETAYGYTF. Here the CDR3 DNA reads TGTGCCAGCAGTTACGTAGAGACAGCCTATGGCTACACCTTC.

This clonotype was recorded a few times. This chain connects TRBV20-1 to TRBJ2-1; 9 bases align to TRBD2. The V gene's germline CDR1 is DFQATT and CDR2 SNEGSKA (reference sequence). The CDR3 is 16 amino acids. The CDR3 DNA sequence: TGCAGCGTAGACAGGCGGGAGGGAGGATTATACAATGAGCAGTTCTTC. It codes for CSVDRREGGLYNEQFF.

At least ten counts were recorded for this clonotype. The V and J genes are TRBV20-1 and TRBJ1-2; a possible D gene is TRBD1 (6 bases). Trimming cost V 2 bases and J 8 bases, with 12 bases left between them. CDR3 length: 12 residues. Germline CDR1 and CDR2: DFQATT and SNEGSKA (reference sequence). For the CDR3, the DNA is TGCAGTGCTAGACCCCGGGACACCGGCTACACCTTC. Translated, it gives CSARPRDTGYTF.

This chain uses TRBV18 with TRBJ2-7; a possible D gene is TRBD2 (6 bases). CDR1 is KGHSH, CDR2 LQKENI, per germline. V gave up 1 base and J gave up 7 bases, with 17 bases separating them. The CDR3 totals 15 residues. CDR3 loop: CASSPLSEGSGEQYF. DNA of the CDR3: TGTGCCAGCTCACCACTCTCGGAGGGATCTGGGGAGCAGTACTTC.

This clonotype showed up many times. The J gene is TRBJ1-1, the V gene TRBV7-9; D call uncertain. The length of the CDR3 is 12 residues. Trimming took off 10 bases at V and 1 base at J, with 10 bases between the two ends. CDR1 is SEHNR, CDR2 FQNEAQ, per germline (reference sequence). The DNA for the CDR3 is TGTGCCACTCATGTCGGGAACACTGAAGCTTTCTTT. Its translation is CATHVGNTEAFF. Together with reference TRBV7-9 and TRBJ1-1, the CDR3 gives the full variable domain: DTGVSQNPRHKITKRGQNVTFRCDPISEHNRLYWYRQTLGQGPEFLTYFQNEAQLEKSRLLSDRFSAERPKGSFSTLEIQRTEQGDSAMYLCATHVGNTEAFFGQGTRLTVV.

Only a few counts were recorded for this clonotype. The chain joins TRBV27 to TRBJ2-3, with 7 bases lining up with TRBD2. The CDR3 is 17 amino acids. Germline CDR1 and CDR2: MNHEY and SMNVEV (reference sequence). V shed 4 bases and J 2 bases; nucleotides not matched to a gene: 12. The chain's CDR3 is CASSSSGPGGPTDTQYF. The DNA of the CDR3 is TGTGCCAGCAGTTCTTCCGGCCCGGGAGGCCCCACAGATACGCAGTATTTT.